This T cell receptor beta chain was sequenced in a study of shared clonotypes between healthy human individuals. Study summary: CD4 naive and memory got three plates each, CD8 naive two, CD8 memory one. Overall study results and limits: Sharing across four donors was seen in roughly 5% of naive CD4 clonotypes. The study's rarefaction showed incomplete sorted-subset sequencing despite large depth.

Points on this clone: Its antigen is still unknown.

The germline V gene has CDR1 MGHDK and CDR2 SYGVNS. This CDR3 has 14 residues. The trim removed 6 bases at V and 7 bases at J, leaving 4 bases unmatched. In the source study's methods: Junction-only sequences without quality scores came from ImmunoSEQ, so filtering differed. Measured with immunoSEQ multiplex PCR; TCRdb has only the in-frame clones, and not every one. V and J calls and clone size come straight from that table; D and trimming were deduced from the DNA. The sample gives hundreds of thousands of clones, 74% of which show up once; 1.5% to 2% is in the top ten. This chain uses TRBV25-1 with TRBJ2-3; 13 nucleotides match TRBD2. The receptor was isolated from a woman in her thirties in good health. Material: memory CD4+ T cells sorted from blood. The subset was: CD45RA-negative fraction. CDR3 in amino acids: CASRGGTSGNTQYF. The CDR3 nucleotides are TGTGCCAGCAGGGGGGGGACTAGCGGGAATACGCAGTATTTT.